The sequence of this T cell receptor beta chain was determined in a study of CD8+CD57+ T cells in acquired aplastic anemia (dated by TCRdb to 2016 to 2019). Study-level background: On average, sorted CD4+ and CD8+ cells yielded 3 to 4 ug of extracted DNA, with a range of about 0.18 to 30 ug. For healthy donor samples, the average read count was approximately 10 million for CD4+ cells and around 12 million for CD8+ cells. Findings and caveats that apply to the study as a whole: Patients and healthy controls showed no significant difference in CD8+ Simpson's diversity (P=0.060). Roughly 30 CD8+ CDR3 sequences were found to be shared between patients and controls, but these sequences appeared to be highly expressed in patients and within the immunodominant clones of the patients.

In the study, sorted CD4+ and CD8+ blood T cells from patients with severe aplastic anemia and from healthy subjects underwent deep sequencing of TCR repertoires. Ficoll-Paque density gradient centrifugation was used to isolate peripheral blood mononuclear cells. Before DNA extraction, CD4+ and CD8+ T cells were sorted with FACS or magnetic beads. Genomic DNA was used as template for profiling of TCR beta VDJ combinations and CDR3 sequences. An Illumina HiSeq 2000 was the platform used for TCR repertoire sequencing. From the authors' description of their analysis: Repertoires were assessed using TRBV/TRBJ rearrangement plots, CDR3 size and DJ length profiles, and Simpson's diversity index. The most abundant DNA sequence in the deep sequencing data was defined as the immunodominant clone. CDR3 amino acid sequences were checked for sharing between subjects and were compared against published repertoires and the VDJdb database. TCRdb redid the processing of the public reads, applying fastp at Q25 and MiXCR, and retained in-frame beta chains. Merged by CDR3 protein, the rows form single entries marked with the most common genes and DNA. Here the V and J calls rest on TCRdb's processing, not on the authors' analysis. This sample lists some 130,000 distinct CDR3 sequences; approximately 41% were detected once. Roughly 8.9% of the sample is in the top ten clones.

Reading the germline V gene gives CDR1 SGHTA and CDR2 FQGNSA. Including cysteine and phenylalanine, the CDR3 has 15 amino acids. CDR3 DNA only is kept here, 45 bases in frame from base 1. V has 5 bases trimmed and J has 10 bases trimmed; junction bases matching no gene number 10. For this clonotype: What antigen it recognizes has not been identified. Base qualities are not provided; no much larger clone lies one nucleotide away.

The TCR originated in a human donor in good health, serving as a control. This receptor chain uses TRBV7-2 and TRBJ1-6; TRBD1 lines up with 8 middle nucleotides. The source material was sorted CD4+, CD8+, or CD8+CD57+ T cells (not recorded which) from PBMCs. CDR3 sequence: CASSRDRGGGSPLHF. The DNA is TGTGCCAGCAGCCGAGACAGGGGTGGAGGATCACCCCTCCACTTT.